The 9 T cell receptor beta chains in this list originate from one sample, sequenced in a study of Graves' ophthalmopathy and Graves' hyperthyroidism. The authors amplified TCR beta CDR3 regions, and they did so from RNA transcripts for repertoire sequencing. Second-round multiplex PCR followed a first-round RT-PCR using HTBI primers. TCRdb independently ran MiXCR on the multiplex PCR reads; one entry per CDR3 protein. The sample comprises about 400,000 distinct CDR3 sequences, approximately 15% of which are singletons, and about 7% rests with the top ten. The source material was peripheral blood. The source of these receptors is a woman under 30 with stable Graves' hyperthyroidism.

The chain joins TRBV19 to TRBJ1-2, with no clear D. In germline, CDR1 is LNHDA, CDR2 SQIVND (reference sequence). This CDR3 is built from 14 residues. With 1 base removed from V and 4 bases from J, the gap between germline ends came to 10 bases. CDR3 DNA sequence: TGTGCCAGTAGTATAGGCCGGACGTTCTATGGCTACACCTTC. This translates into CASSIGRTFYGYTF.

This clonotype occurred many times. V and J are TRBV6-1 and TRBJ2-6, with 8 bases that match TRBD1. V was clipped by 10 bases and J by 1 base; unmatched bases: 9. Germline CDR1 is MNHNS and CDR2 is SASEGT. The CDR3 spans 16 residues. The CDR3 DNA reads as TGTGCCACCTCGTTTGGACAGGGTTCTGGGGCCAACGTCCTGACTTTC. The encoded protein is CATSFGQGSGANVLTF.

This clonotype occurred a few times. The chain combines TRBV14 with TRBJ2-7; 11 bases agree with TRBD2. Germline loops: CDR1 SGHDN, CDR2 FVKESK. The CDR3 consists of 13 residues. Unmatched junction bases numbered 2, after V lost 4 bases and J lost 6 bases. CDR3 sequence reads: CASSLAGGIEQYF. The DNA of the CDR3 is TGTGCCAGCAGCCTAGCGGGAGGGATCGAGCAGTACTTC. Together with reference TRBV14 and TRBJ2-7, the CDR3 gives the full variable domain: EAGVTQFPSHSVIEKGQTVTLRCDPISGHDNLYWYRRVMGKEIKFLLHFVKESKQDESGMPNNRFLAERTGGTYSTLKVQPAELEDSGVYFCASSLAGGIEQYFGPGTRLTVT.

The sample holds many counts of this clonotype. The CDR3 region is CASRPQQAPLQETQYF. The CDR3 nucleotides read TGTGCCAGCAGACCCCAACAGGCCCCCTTACAAGAGACCCAGTACTTC. The chain joins TRBV6-1 to TRBJ2-5; maybe TRBD1 (5 bases). Germline assignment: CDR1 MNHNS and CDR2 SASEGT. V was shortened by 6 bases and J by 2 bases, with 19 bases between the two germline ends. This CDR3 comprises 16 residues.

This clonotype came up a few times. CDR3 DNA sequence: TGTGCCAGCACAACTTGGCGGGGGCCTAAGGAGACCCAGTACTTC. Translation: CASTTWRGPKETQYF. The chain carries TRBV11-2 and TRBJ2-5; a weak D match, TRBD2 (7 bases). V lost 7 bases, J lost 5 bases, and 20 bases lay in between. CDR1 and CDR2 (germline): SGHAT, FQNNGV. This CDR3 has 15 residues.

This sequence joins TRBV6-2 or TRBV6-3 and TRBJ1-1; 7 bases line up with TRBD1. CDR3 length: 16 residues. V dropped 6 bases and J dropped 0; count of bases not matched to a gene: 10. The germline gives CDR1 MNHEY, CDR2 SVGEGT. CDR3 sequence: CASRSLRGLMNTEAFF. The CDR3, as DNA: TGTGCCAGCAGAAGCCTTAGGGGGCTCATGAACACTGAAGCTTTCTTT.

At least ten counts were recorded for this clonotype. The chain is built from TRBV12-3 or TRBV12-4 and TRBJ1-5; TRBD1 agrees at 7 bases. With 4 bases clipped from V and 7 bases from J, the junction kept 7 bases outside the gene matches. CDR3 length: 14 residues. The chain's CDR3 is CASSSDRAGQPQHF. In nucleotides, the CDR3 is TGTGCCAGCAGTTCTGACAGGGCTGGCCAGCCCCAGCATTTT.

At least ten counts were recorded for this clonotype. V and J are TRBV6-5 and TRBJ1-3; no reliable D call. This CDR3 is built from 14 residues. V was clipped by 4 bases and J by 0 bases, with 7 bases between them. Germline V gives CDR1 MNHEY, CDR2 SVGAGI. The CDR3 region has the DNA TGTGCCAGCAGTTCTATTCTCTCTGGAAACACCATATATTTT. Translating it yields CASSSILSGNTIYF.

This clonotype was counted many times. The V and J genes are TRBV20-1 and TRBJ1-1, with D hard to call. The CDR3 has 10 residues. Trimming left V 6 bases short and J 3 bases short, with 5 bases between. The germline V gene encodes CDR1 DFQATT and CDR2 SNEGSKA (reference sequence). CDR3 DNA: TGCAGTGCGTTATACACTGAAGCTTTCTTT. This encodes CSALYTEAFF.